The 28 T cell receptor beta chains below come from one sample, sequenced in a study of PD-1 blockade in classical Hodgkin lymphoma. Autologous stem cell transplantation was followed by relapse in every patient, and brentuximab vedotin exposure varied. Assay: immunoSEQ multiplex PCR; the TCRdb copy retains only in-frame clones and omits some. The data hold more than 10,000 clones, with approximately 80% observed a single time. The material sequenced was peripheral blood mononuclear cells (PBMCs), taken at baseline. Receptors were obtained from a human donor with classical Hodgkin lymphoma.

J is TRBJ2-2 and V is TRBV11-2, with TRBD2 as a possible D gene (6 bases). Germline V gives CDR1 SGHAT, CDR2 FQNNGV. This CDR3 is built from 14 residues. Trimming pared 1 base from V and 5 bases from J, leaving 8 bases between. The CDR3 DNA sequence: TGTGCCAGCAGCTTAGCTGCGGGGACCGGGGAGCTGTTTTTT. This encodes CASSLAAGTGELFF.

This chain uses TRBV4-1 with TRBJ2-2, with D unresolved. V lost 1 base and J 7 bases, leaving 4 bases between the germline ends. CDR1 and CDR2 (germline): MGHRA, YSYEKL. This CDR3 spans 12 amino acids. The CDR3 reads CASSQANGELFF. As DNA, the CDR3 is TGCGCCAGCAGCCAAGCCAACGGGGAGCTGTTTTTT.

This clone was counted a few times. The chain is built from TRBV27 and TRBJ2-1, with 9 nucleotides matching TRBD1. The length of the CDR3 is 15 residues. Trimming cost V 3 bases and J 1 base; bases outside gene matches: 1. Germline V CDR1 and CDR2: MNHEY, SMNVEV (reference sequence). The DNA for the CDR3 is TGTGCCAGCAGTTTGGGACAGGGTTCCTACAATGAGCAGTTCTTC. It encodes CASSLGQGSYNEQFF.

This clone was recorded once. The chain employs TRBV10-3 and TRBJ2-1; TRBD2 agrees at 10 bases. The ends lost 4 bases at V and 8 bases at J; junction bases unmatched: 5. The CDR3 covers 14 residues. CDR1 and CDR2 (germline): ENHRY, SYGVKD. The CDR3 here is CAISGASGSYEQFF. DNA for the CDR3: TGTGCCATCAGTGGGGCTAGCGGGAGCTATGAGCAGTTCTTC.

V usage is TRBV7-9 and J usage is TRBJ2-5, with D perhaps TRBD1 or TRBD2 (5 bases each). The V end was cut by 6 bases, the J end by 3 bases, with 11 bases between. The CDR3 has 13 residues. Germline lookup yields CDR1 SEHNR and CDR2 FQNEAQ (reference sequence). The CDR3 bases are TGTGCCAGCAGGGGGGAAGGGGAAGAGACCCAGTACTTC. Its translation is CASRGEGEETQYF.

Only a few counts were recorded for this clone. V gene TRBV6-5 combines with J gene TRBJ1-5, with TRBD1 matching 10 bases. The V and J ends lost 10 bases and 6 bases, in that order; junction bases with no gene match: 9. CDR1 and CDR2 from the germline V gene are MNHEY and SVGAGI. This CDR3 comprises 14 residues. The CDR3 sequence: CATSTGTGVQPQHF. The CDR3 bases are TGTGCCACGTCCACCGGGACAGGGGTTCAGCCCCAGCATTTT.

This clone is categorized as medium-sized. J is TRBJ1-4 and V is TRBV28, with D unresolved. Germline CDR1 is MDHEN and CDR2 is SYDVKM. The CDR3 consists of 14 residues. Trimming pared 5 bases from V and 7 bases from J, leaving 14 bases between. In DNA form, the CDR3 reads TGTGCCAGCAGTCCCCGATTGGAGAGTGAAAAACTGTTTTTT. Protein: CASSPRLESEKLFF.

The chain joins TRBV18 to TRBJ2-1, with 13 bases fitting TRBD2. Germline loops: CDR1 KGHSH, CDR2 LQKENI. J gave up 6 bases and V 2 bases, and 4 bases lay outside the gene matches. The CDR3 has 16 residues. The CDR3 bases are TGTGCCAGCTCACCAGGGACTAGCGGGATATTCAATGAGCAGTTCTTC. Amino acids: CASSPGTSGIFNEQFF.

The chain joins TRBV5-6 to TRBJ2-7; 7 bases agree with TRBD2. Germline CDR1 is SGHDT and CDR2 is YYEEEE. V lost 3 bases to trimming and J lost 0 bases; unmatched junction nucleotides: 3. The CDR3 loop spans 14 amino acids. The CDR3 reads CASSYLAASYEQYF. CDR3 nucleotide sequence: TGTGCCAGCAGCTACCTAGCGGCCTCCTACGAGCAGTACTTC. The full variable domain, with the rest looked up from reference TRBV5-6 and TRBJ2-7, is DAGVTQSPTHLIKTRGQQVTLRCSPKSGHDTVSWYQQALGQGPQFIFQYYEEEERQRGNFPDRFSGHQFPNYSSELNVNALLLGDSALYLCASSYLAASYEQYFGPGTRLTVT.

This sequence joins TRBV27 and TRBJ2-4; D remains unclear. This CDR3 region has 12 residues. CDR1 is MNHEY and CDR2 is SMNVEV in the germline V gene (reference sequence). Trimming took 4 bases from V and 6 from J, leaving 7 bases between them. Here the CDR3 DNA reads TGTGCCAGCAGTTCGGGCGGAAACATTCAGTACTTC. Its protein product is CASSSGGNIQYF.

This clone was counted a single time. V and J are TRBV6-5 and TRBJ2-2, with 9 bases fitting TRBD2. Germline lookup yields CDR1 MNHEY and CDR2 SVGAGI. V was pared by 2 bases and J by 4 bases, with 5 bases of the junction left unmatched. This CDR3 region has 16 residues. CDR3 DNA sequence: TGTGCCAGCAGTTACGAAGCGGGAGGTGGCACCGGGGAGCTGTTTTTT. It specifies CASSYEAGGGTGELFF.

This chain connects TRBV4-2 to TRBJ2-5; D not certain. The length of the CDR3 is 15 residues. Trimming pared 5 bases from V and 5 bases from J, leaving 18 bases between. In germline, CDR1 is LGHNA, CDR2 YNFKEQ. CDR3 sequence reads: CASSSTGFSRETQYF. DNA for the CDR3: TGTGCCAGCAGCTCGACGGGCTTTTCGCGGGAGACCCAGTACTTC.

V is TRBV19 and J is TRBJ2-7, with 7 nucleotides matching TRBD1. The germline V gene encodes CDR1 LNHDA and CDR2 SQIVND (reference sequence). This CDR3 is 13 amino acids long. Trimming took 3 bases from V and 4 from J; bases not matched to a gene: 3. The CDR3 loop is CASSMWDSYEQYF. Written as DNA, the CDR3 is TGTGCCAGTAGTATGTGGGACAGTTACGAGCAGTACTTC.

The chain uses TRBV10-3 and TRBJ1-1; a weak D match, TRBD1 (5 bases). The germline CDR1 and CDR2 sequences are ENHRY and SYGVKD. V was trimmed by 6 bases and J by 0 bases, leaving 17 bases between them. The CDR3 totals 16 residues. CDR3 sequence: CAIRDGGTLVNTEAFF. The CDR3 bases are TGTGCCATCAGGGACGGGGGGACGTTGGTGAACACTGAAGCTTTCTTT.

The CDR3 sequence: CASSQVLLGEAFF. The CDR3 DNA reads as TGTGCCAGCAGCCAAGTTTTATTAGGTGAAGCTTTCTTT. This chain connects TRBV9 to TRBJ1-1, with unresolved D. CDR1 is SGDLS, CDR2 YYNGEE, per germline. The CDR3 is made up of 13 amino acids. The germline V and J ends were trimmed by 4 bases and 7 bases, with 14 bases remaining between them.

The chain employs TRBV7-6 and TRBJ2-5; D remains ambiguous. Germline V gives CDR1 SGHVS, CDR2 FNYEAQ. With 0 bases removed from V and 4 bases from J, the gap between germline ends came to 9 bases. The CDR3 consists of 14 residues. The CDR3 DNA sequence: TGTGCCAGCAGCTTAGCGGTCGACGGAGAGACCCAGTACTTC. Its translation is CASSLAVDGETQYF.

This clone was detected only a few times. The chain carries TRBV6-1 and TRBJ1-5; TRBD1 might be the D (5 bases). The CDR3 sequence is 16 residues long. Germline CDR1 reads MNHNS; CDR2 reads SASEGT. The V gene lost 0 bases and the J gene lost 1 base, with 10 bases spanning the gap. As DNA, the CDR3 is TGTGCCAGCAGTGAAGCTGAGACAGCCAGCAATCAGCCCCAGCATTTT. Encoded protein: CASSEAETASNQPQHF.

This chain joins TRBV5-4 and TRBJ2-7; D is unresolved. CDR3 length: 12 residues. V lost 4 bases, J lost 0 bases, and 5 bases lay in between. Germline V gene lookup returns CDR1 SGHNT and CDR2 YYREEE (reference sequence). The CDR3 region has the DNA TGTGCCAGCAGCGAGAGCTCCTACGAGCAGTACTTC. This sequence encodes CASSESSYEQYF.

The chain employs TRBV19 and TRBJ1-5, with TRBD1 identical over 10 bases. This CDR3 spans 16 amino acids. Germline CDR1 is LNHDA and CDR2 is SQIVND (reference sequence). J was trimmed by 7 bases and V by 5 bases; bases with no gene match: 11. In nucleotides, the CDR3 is TGTGCCAGTAGTGGAATCCCGGGACAGGGGAACCAGCCCCAGCATTTT. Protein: CASSGIPGQGNQPQHF.

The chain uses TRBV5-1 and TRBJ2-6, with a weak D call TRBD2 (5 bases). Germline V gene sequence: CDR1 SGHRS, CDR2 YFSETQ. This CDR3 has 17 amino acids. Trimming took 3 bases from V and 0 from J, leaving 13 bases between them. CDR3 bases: TGCGCCAGCAGCTCCGGACCGGGAAGCTCTGGGGCCAACGTCCTGACTTTC. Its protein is CASSSGPGSSGANVLTF.

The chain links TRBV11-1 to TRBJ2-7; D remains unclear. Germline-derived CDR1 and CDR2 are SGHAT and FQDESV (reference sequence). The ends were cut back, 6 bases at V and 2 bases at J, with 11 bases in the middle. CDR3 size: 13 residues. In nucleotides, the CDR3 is TGTGCCAGCAGTCCTGACATCCCCTACGAGCAGTACTTC. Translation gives CASSPDIPYEQYF.

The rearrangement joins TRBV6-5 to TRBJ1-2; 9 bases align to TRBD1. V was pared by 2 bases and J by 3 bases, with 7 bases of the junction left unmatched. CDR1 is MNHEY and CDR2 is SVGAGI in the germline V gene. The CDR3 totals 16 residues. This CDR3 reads CASSYLTGQGYYGYTF. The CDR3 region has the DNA TGTGCCAGCAGTTACCTTACCGGACAGGGGTACTATGGCTACACCTTC.

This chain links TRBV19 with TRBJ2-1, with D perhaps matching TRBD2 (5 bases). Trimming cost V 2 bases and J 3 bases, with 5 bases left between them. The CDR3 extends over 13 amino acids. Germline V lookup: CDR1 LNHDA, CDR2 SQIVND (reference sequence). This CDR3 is CASSISGYNEQFF. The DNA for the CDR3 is TGTGCCAGTAGTATAAGCGGCTACAATGAGCAGTTCTTC.

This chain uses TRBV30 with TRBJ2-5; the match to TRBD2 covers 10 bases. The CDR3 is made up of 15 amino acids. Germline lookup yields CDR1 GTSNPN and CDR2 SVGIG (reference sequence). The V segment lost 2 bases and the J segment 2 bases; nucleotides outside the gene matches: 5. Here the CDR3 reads CAWSPSGRRQETQYF. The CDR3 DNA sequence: TGTGCCTGGAGTCCTAGCGGGAGAAGGCAAGAGACCCAGTACTTC.

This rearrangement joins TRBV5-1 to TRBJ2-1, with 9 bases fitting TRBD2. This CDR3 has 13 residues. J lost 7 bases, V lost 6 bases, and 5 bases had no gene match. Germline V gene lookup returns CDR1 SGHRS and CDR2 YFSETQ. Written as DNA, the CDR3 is TGCGCCAGCAATAGCGGGAGTTGGAATGAGCAGTTCTTC. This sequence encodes CASNSGSWNEQFF.

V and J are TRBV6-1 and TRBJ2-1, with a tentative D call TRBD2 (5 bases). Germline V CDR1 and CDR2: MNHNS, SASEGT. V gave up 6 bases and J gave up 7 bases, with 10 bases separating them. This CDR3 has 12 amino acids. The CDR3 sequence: CASRHTGNEQFF. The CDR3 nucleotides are TGTGCCAGCAGACACACGGGGAATGAGCAGTTCTTC.

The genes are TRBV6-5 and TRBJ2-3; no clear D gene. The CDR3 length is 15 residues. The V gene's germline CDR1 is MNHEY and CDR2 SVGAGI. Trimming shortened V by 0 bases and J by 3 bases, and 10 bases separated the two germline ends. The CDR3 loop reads CASSYSIGKTDTQYF. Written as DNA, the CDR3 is TGTGCCAGCAGTTACTCGATAGGAAAGACAGATACGCAGTATTTT.

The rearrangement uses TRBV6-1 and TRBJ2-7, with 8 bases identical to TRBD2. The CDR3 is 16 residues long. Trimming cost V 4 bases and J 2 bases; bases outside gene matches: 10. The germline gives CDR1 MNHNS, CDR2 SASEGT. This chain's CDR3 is CASSGGWAGGTYEQYF. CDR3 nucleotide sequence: TGTGCCAGCAGTGGCGGGTGGGCGGGAGGTACCTACGAGCAGTACTTC.